This T cell receptor beta chain was recorded in a study of blood T cells in healthy people across ages. The authors ran a second PCR of about 7 to 12 cycles using a sample-barcoded 5' primer and a J-beta primer mix. CDR3-containing paired-end reads numbered at least 2.5 million in each sample. From the 5' RACE reads, TCRdb called clonotypes with MiXCR, one entry per CDR3 protein. The sample consists of about 650,000 distinct CDR3 sequences, 32% of them appearing once. Findings and limits, study-wide: When one million T cells were used, diversity estimates were thought to be underestimates. Greater diversity and more naive CD4+ cells were seen in long-lived donors than in aged donors.

The sample holds many counts of this clonotype. Its cognate antigen is unknown. The CDR3 totals 17 residues. Germline V gene lookup returns CDR1 SGHTA and CDR2 FQGTGA. The J segment lost 9 bases and the V segment lost 1 base, leaving 11 bases of the junction unmatched. The chain employs TRBV7-3 and TRBJ2-1; 11 nucleotides line up with TRBD1. This TCR derives from a woman at least 80 years old in good health. The sample was blood. CDR3 residues: CASSLKIPGQGGSEQFF. For the CDR3, the DNA is TGTGCCAGCAGCTTAAAAATCCCGGGACAGGGGGGCAGTGAGCAGTTCTTC.